This T cell receptor beta chain comes out of a study of blood T cell repertoires in COVID-19 (dated by TCRdb to 2020 to 2022). Context from the whole study: Collaborator samples came from the United States, Italy and Spain and covered acute and convalescent phases of COVID-19. Nearly every sample came with metadata listing a de-identified subject ID, COVID-19 status, age in years and sex. A freely available public database, intended as a resource for researchers studying the immune response to SARS-CoV-2, is where the repertoires were released. The material from the prospective study consisted of cDNA or gDNA derived from T cells, B-cell-depleted T cells, or PBMCs. The samples were drawn from the first 160 participants of the ongoing ImmuneRACE study and from about 1,200 subjects provided by 6 global collaborators. Where HLA class I and class II types were available, the types were taken from metadata supplied by the sample provider, not from assay-based typing. The dataset comprised deeply sampled blood TCRbeta repertoires from subjects exposed to, actively infected with, or recovered from COVID-19. Broader findings and caveats from the paper: How much clinical and demographic metadata was included differed by source and by participant, and the metadata was provided uncurated.

Each collaborating institution followed its own protocols to collect whole blood in K2EDTA tubes. For TCRbeta analysis, collaborator samples were shipped as frozen whole blood, as isolated PBMCs, or as DNA extracted from either sample type. The immunoSEQ Assay, a bias-controlled multiplex PCR, was used to amplify TCRbeta CDR3 regions from genomic DNA. The source study handled its data this way. Nucleated cell counts per sample were estimated from amplification of reference gene primers within the assay. To quantify the absolute abundance of each unique TCRbeta CDR3 rearrangement, sequence reads were collapsed and filtered. For each sample, productive Simpson clonality was calculated as the square root of Simpson's diversity index over productive rearrangements. The immuneACCESS repertoire file appears here via TCRdb, limited to in-frame rearrangements. These files lack a portion of the clones; in checked studies, under half of the deficit traces to unresolved V genes, and the cause of the others is not known. D and trimming were read from the DNA, whereas the V and J calls and clone size are those reported in that table. This sample lists around 89,000 clones; about nine tenths were detected once. The ten largest clones represent about 0.51% of the sample.

Comments on this clone: Its cognate antigen has yet to be identified. Base quality data are lacking; no much larger clone is found one base away.

V is pared back by 4 bases and J by 9 bases, with 14 bases lying between the germline termini. The CDR3, cysteine through phenylalanine, is 13 amino acids long. The CDR3 DNA has 39 bases and is translated from base 1. The sequenced sample consisted of peripheral blood. The chain is made from TRBV5-3 and TRBJ2-1; the D gene remains uncertain. TRBV5-3 is known as an ORF, though its function is uncertain. The TCR originated in a man in his 60s with acute or convalescent COVID-19. The nucleotide sequence is given as TGTGCCAGAAGCCCGGCGGAGCCGGGTGAGCAGTTCTTC. It is translated as CARSPAEPGEQFF.